Reported below is one TCR beta chain. The entry originates in a study of shared clonotypes between healthy human individuals. The CDR3 loop spans 18 amino acids. The repertoire was sequenced with immunoSEQ multiplex PCR; TCRdb's copy has only in-frame clones and lacks some. The sample comprises hundreds of thousands of clones, roughly 73% of which are singletons, and about 1.8% rests with the top ten. Sequencing was carried out using memory CD4+ T cells sorted from blood. Sample subset: CD45RA-negative fraction. The sequence was obtained from a woman in her 30s in good health. The gene calls are TRBV21-1 and TRBJ2-2; the D call TRBD2 from the table was never checked on the DNA. TRBV21-1 is reported as a pseudogene. The CDR3 region is CASSKSPHRGTGTGELFF. The CDR3 DNA is TGTGCCAGCAGCAAATCCCCCCATAGAGGTACGGGCACCGGGGAGCTGTTTTTT.